This TCR beta chain was sequenced in a study of blood T cells in healthy people across ages. A J-beta primer mix and a sample-barcoded 5' primer were used in a second PCR of roughly 6 to 12 cycles. MiXCR was run by TCRdb on the 5' RACE reads, yielding one entry per CDR3 protein. Among approximately 800,000 distinct CDR3 sequences listed, 20% to 30% were seen once. CDR1 MDHEN and CDR2 SYDVKM come from the germline V gene. The CDR3 covers 13 residues. Trimming cost V 8 bases and J 0 bases, with 7 bases left between them. These sequences were also reported in another study, on T cells of mothers and their children. Per that study: Once extracted, all RNA went into cDNA synthesis at approximately 1.5 ug per 15 ul.

J is TRBJ2-2 and V is TRBV28, with D perhaps TRBD2 (5 bases). Sequenced material: blood. This receptor was taken from a boy younger than 18 in good health. In DNA, the CDR3 is TGTGCCAGCGAGGGCGCGAACACCGGGGAGCTGTTTTTT. Its protein product is CASEGANTGELFF.